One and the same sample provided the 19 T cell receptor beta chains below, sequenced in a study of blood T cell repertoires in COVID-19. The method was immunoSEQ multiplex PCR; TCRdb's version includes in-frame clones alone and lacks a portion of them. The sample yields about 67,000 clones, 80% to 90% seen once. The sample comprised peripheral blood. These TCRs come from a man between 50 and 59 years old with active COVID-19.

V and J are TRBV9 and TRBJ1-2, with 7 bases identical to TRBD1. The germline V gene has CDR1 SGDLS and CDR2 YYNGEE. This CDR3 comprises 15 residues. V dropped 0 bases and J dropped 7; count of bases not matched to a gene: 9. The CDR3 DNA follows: TGTGCCAGCAGCGTAGAAAGTGGACAGGCGGCTGGCTACACCTTC. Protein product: CASSVESGQAAGYTF.

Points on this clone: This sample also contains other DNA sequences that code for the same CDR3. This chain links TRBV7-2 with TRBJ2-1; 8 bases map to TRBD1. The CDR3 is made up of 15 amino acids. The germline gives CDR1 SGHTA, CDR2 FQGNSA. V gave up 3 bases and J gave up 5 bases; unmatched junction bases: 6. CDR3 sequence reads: CASSFDRGPHNEQFF. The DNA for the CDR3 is TGTGCCAGCAGCTTTGACAGGGGTCCACACAATGAGCAGTTCTTC.

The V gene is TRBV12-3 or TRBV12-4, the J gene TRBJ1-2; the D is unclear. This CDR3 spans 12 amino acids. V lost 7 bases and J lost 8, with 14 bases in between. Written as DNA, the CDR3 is TGTGCCAGCAATGCTCCTCGGAGGGGCTACACCTTC. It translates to CASNAPRRGYTF.

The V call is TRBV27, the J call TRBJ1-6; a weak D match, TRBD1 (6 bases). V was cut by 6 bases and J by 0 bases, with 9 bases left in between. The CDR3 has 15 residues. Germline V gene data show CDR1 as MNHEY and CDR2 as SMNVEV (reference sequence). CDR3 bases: TGTGCCAGCAGAACAGGGAGCTCCTATAATTCACCCCTCCACTTT. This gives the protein CASRTGSSYNSPLHF.

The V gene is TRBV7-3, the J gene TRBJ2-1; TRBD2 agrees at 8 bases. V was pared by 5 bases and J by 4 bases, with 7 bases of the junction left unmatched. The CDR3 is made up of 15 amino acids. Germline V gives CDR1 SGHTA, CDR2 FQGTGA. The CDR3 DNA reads TGTGCCAGCAGCCCGGGACTAGGGCAATACAATGAGCAGTTCTTC. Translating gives CASSPGLGQYNEQFF.

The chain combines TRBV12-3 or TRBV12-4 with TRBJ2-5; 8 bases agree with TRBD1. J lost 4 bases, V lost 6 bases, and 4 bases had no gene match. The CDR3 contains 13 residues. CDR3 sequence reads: CASRGQVRETQYF. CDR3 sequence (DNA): TGTGCCAGCAGGGGACAGGTCCGAGAGACCCAGTACTTC.

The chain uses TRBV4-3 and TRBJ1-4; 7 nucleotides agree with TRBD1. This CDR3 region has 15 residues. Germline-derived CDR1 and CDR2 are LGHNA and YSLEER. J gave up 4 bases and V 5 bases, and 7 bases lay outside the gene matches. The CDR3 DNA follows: TGCGCCAGCAGCACGGGACAGTTGCTTAATGAAAAACTGTTTTTT. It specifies CASSTGQLLNEKLFF.

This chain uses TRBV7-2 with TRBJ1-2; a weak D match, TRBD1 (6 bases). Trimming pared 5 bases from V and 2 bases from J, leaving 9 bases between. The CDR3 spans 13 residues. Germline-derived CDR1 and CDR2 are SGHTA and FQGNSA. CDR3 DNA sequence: TGTGCCAGCAGCCGGGACAAAAACTATGGCTACACCTTC. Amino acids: CASSRDKNYGYTF.

The CDR3 protein is CASSPQGNQPQHF. The CDR3 DNA is TGTGCCAGCAGCCCACAGGGGAATCAGCCCCAGCATTTT. The chain carries TRBV3-1 (or the pseudogene TRBV3-2) and TRBJ1-5, with TRBD1 identical over 7 bases. The V segment lost 4 bases and the J segment 4 bases; nucleotides outside the gene matches: 1. The CDR3 spans 13 residues. Germline CDR1 is LGHDT and CDR2 is YNNKEL (reference sequence).

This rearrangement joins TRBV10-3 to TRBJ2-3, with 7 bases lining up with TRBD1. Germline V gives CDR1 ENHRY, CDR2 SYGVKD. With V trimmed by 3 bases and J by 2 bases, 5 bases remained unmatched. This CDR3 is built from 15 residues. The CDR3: CAISDRDRNTDTQYF. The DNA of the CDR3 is TGTGCCATCAGTGACCGGGACAGAAACACAGATACGCAGTATTTT.

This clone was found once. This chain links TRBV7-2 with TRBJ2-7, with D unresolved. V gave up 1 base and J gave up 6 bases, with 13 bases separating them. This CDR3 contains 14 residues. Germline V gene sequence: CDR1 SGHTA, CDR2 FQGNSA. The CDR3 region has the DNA TGTGCCAGCAGCTTAGGCCGGAGTAGCCGCGAGCAGTACTTC. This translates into CASSLGRSSREQYF.

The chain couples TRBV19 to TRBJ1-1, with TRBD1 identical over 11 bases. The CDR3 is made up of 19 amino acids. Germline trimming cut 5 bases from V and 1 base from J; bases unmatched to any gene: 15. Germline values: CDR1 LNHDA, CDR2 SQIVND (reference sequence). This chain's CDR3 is CASSGGQGARVHTNTEAFF. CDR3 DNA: TGTGCCAGTAGTGGAGGACAGGGGGCGCGGGTACATACGAACACTGAAGCTTTCTTT.

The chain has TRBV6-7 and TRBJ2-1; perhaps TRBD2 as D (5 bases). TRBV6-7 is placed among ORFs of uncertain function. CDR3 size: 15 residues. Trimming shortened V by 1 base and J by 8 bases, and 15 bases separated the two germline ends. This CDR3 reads CASSYFGRSGDEQFF. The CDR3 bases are TGTGCCAGCAGTTACTTTGGTCGCTCCGGGGATGAGCAGTTCTTC.

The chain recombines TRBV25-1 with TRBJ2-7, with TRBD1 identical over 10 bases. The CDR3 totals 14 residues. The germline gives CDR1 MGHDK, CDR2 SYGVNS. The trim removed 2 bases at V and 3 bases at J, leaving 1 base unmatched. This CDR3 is CASSEGQGGYEQYF. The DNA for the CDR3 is TGTGCCAGCAGTGAAGGACAGGGGGGCTACGAGCAGTACTTC.

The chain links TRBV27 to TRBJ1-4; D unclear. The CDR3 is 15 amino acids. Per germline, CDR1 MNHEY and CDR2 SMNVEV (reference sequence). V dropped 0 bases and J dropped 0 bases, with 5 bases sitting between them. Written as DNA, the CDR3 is TGTGCCAGCAGTTTATCCCCTGCAACTAATGAAAAACTGTTTTTT. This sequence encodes CASSLSPATNEKLFF.

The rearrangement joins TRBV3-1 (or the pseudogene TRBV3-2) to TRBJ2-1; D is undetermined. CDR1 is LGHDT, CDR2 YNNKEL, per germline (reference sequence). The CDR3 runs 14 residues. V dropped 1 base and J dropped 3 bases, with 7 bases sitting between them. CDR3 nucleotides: TGTGCCAGCAGCCAAGGACTTTACTACAATGAGCAGTTCTTC. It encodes CASSQGLYYNEQFF.

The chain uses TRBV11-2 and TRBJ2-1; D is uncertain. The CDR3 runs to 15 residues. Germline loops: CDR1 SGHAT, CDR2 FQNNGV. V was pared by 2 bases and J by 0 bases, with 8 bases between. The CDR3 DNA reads TGTGCCAGCAGCTTACGGCGGAGCTCCTACAATGAGCAGTTCTTC. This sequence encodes CASSLRRSSYNEQFF.

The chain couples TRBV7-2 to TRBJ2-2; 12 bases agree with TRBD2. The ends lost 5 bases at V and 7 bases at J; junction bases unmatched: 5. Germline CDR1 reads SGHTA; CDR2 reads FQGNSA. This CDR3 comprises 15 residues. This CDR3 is CASSQTSGGGGELFF. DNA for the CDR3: TGTGCCAGCAGCCAGACTAGCGGGGGCGGCGGGGAGCTGTTTTTT.

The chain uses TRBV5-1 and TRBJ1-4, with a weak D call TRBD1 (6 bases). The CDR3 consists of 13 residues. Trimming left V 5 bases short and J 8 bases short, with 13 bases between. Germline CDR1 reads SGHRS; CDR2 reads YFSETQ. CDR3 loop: CASSGDTGEKLFF. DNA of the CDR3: TGCGCCAGCAGTGGGGACACGGGGGAAAAACTGTTTTTT.